The 21 T cell receptor beta chains given below trace back to one sample, sequenced in a study of OX40 agonist ivuxolimab in advanced cancers. Data came from immunoSEQ multiplex PCR; TCRdb stores just in-frame clones and leaves some out. Of tens of thousands of clones in the sample, 88% are singletons; the top ten hold over 50%. The sample here was CD4+ or CD8+ T cells sorted from blood, taken in a trial of the OX40 agonist ivuxolimab. The receptor set was obtained from an adult with an advanced solid tumor such as melanoma, head and neck, liver or kidney cancer.

This clone has only one observation. The chain employs TRBV5-1 and TRBJ2-2; 7 positions match TRBD2. V gave up 1 base and J gave up 7 bases; unmatched junction bases: 4. The germline V gene encodes CDR1 SGHRS and CDR2 YFSETQ. CDR3 length equals 14 residues. In nucleotides, the CDR3 is TGCGCCAGCAGCTTGAGCGTAGCGGGCGGGGAGCTGTTTTTT. The encoded protein is CASSLSVAGGELFF.

This clone turned up a few times. The J gene is TRBJ2-2, the V gene TRBV6-6, with a weak D call TRBD2 (6 bases). Trimming cost V 5 bases and J 9 bases, with 22 bases left between them. The CDR3 runs 16 residues. Germline V gene lookup returns CDR1 MNHNY and CDR2 SVGAGI (reference sequence). This chain's CDR3 is CASSPIGTLLNRELFF. CDR3 sequence (DNA): TGTGCCAGCAGTCCTATCGGGACTCTACTCAACCGGGAGCTGTTTTTT.

The chain carries TRBV4-3 and TRBJ2-5; 8 bases are shared with TRBD2. The germline V gene has CDR1 LGHNA and CDR2 YSLEER. V was clipped by 1 base and J by 5 bases; unmatched bases: 18. The CDR3 consists of 19 residues. This chain's CDR3 is CASSQVISSGGSLRETQYF. CDR3 nucleotides: TGCGCCAGCAGCCAAGTAATTTCAAGCGGGGGCTCCCTCAGGGAGACCCAGTACTTC.

This rearrangement joins TRBV4-1 to TRBJ2-7; D gene ambiguous. Germline lookup yields CDR1 MGHRA and CDR2 YSYEKL. The CDR3 totals 16 residues. V lost 0 bases and J lost 0, with 12 bases in between. The CDR3 loop reads CASSQDLGRSSYEQYF. In DNA form, the CDR3 reads TGCGCCAGCAGCCAAGATTTAGGCAGGTCCTCCTACGAGCAGTACTTC.

The chain couples TRBV29-1 to TRBJ2-5; 7 bases align to TRBD1. The last part of the DNA fits TRBJ2-7 better; the J call may be wrong. The CDR3 consists of 12 residues. Germline V gene data show CDR1 as SQVTM and CDR2 as ANQGSEA. The CDR3 sequence is CSAKTGSYEQYF. The DNA of the CDR3 is TGCAGCGCCAAGACAGGGTCCTACGAGCAGTACTTC.

This sequence joins TRBV9 and TRBJ1-1; 10 bases map to TRBD1. Unmatched junction bases numbered 7, after V lost 4 bases and J lost 4 bases. CDR1 SGDLS and CDR2 YYNGEE come from the germline V gene. The CDR3 spans 15 residues. CDR3 sequence: CASSPPGTGATEAFF. Here the CDR3 DNA reads TGTGCCAGCAGCCCGCCCGGGACAGGGGCCACTGAAGCTTTCTTT.

This clone was counted a single time. The chain employs TRBV28 and TRBJ2-7; TRBD1 matches 7 bases. Germline V gives CDR1 MDHEN, CDR2 SYDVKM. With 3 bases clipped from V and 1 base from J, the junction kept 9 bases outside the gene matches. The CDR3 has 16 residues. CDR3 DNA sequence: TGTGCCAGCAGTTTCGCCCTGGACAGGTTGTCCTACGAGCAGTACTTC. This translates into CASSFALDRLSYEQYF. The full variable domain, its missing parts supplied by reference TRBV28 and TRBJ2-7, is DVKVTQSSRYLVKRTGEKVFLECVQDMDHENMFWYRQDPGLGLRLIYFSYDVKMKEKGDIPEGYSVSREKKERFSLILESASTNQTSMYLCASSFALDRLSYEQYFGPGTRLTVT.

V is TRBV6-1 and J is TRBJ2-7; no reliable D call. CDR3 size: 15 residues. V lost 2 bases, J lost 3 bases, and 14 bases lay in between. Germline V gene sequence: CDR1 MNHNS, CDR2 SASEGT. In DNA, the CDR3 is TGTGCCAGCAGTGAAAGGTCCGGCAGTCTCTACGAGCAGTACTTC. Its translation is CASSERSGSLYEQYF.

The rearrangement links TRBV19 to TRBJ1-1; D not certain. This CDR3 is built from 14 residues. Trimming removed 2 bases from V and 0 bases from J, with 7 bases in between. In germline, CDR1 is LNHDA, CDR2 SQIVND (reference sequence). The CDR3 region has the DNA TGTGCCAGTAGTATATATACGATGAACACTGAAGCTTTCTTT. Translation: CASSIYTMNTEAFF.

The CDR3 reads CASSRTSGSQYNNEQFF. CDR3 DNA: TGTGCCAGTAGTAGGACTAGCGGGAGTCAGTACAACAATGAGCAGTTCTTC. The chain links TRBV19 to TRBJ2-1, with 13 positions matching TRBD2. This CDR3 has 17 residues. CDR1 and CDR2 from the germline V gene are LNHDA and SQIVND (reference sequence). V was clipped by 4 bases and J by 5 bases; unmatched bases: 8.

The chain links TRBV11-2 to TRBJ2-7, with D tentatively TRBD1 or TRBD2 (5 bases each). Per germline, CDR1 SGHAT and CDR2 FQNNGV. V lost 8 bases, J lost 3 bases, and 17 bases lay in between. The CDR3 length is 14 residues. The CDR3 here is CASGSQGSGYEQYF. The CDR3 DNA sequence: TGTGCCAGCGGCTCTCAGGGCAGCGGCTACGAGCAGTACTTC.

A few counts support this clone. The chain joins TRBV19 to TRBJ1-1; no clear D gene. CDR1 is LNHDA and CDR2 is SQIVND in the germline V gene (reference sequence). This CDR3 is built from 14 residues. Trimming removed 5 bases from V and 3 bases from J, with 13 bases in between. CDR3 protein: CASSLFSRDTEAFF. CDR3 bases: TGTGCCAGTAGTTTATTTTCCAGAGACACTGAAGCTTTCTTT.

As regards this clone: The junction shows a germline mismatch at one end, possibly a read error. CDR3 DNA sequence: TGCGCCAGCAGCCAAGACGTTCGGGCTCAGCTCAGCTACGAGCAGTACTTC. Protein sequence: CASSQDVRAQLSYEQYF. The genes are TRBV7-9 and TRBJ2-7; D remains ambiguous. Germline CDR1 reads SEHNR; CDR2 reads FQNEAQ (reference sequence). This CDR3 comprises 17 residues. Filled out from reference TRBV7-9 and TRBJ2-7, the complete variable domain reads DTGVSQNPRHKITKRGQNVTFRCDPISEHNRLYWYRQTLGQGPEFLTYFQNEAQLEKSRLLSDRFSAERPKGSFSTLEIQRTEQGDSAMYLCASSQDVRAQLSYEQYFGPGTRLTVT.

The rearrangement uses TRBV6-5 and TRBJ1-1; no definite D call. Deletions cut 0 bases from V and 11 bases from J, with 10 bases between. This CDR3 has 12 residues. Germline loops: CDR1 MNHEY, CDR2 SVGAGI. The CDR3 DNA is TGTGCCAGCAGTTACTCTGGAGGGCTGGCTTTCTTT. It codes for CASSYSGGLAFF.

The CDR3 coding sequence is TGTGCCAGAAGCCAGGGACAGGGCGATGACGAGCAGTTCTTC. This codes for CARSQGQGDDEQFF. The rearrangement joins TRBV5-3 to TRBJ2-1, with TRBD1 identical over 9 bases. TRBV5-3 is classed as an ORF, of uncertain function. This CDR3 is 14 amino acids long. With 4 bases clipped from V and 10 bases from J, the junction kept 9 bases outside the gene matches.

The CDR3 spells CAPTRGTSYEQYF. As DNA, the CDR3 is TGTGCCCCGACCCGGGGGACCTCCTACGAGCAGTACTTC. V gene TRBV9 combines with J gene TRBJ2-7; D is possibly TRBD2 (6 bases). V was shortened by 10 bases and J by 0 bases, with 14 bases between the two germline ends. This CDR3 has 13 amino acids. Germline V gene sequence: CDR1 SGDLS, CDR2 YYNGEE.

The J gene is TRBJ1-3, the V gene TRBV7-9, with unresolved D. V lost 6 bases and J lost 4, with 7 bases in between. Germline loops: CDR1 SEHNR, CDR2 FQNEAQ (reference sequence). The CDR3 is 12 residues long. The CDR3 reads CASSPQGNTIYF. The DNA of the CDR3 is TGTGCCAGCAGTCCTCAGGGAAACACCATATATTTT.

This clone was found once. V is TRBV27 and J is TRBJ2-7; the D gene is possibly TRBD1 (5 bases). The germline gives CDR1 MNHEY, CDR2 SMNVEV (reference sequence). V was trimmed by 0 bases and J by 6 bases, leaving 9 bases between them. The CDR3 is made up of 13 amino acids. The DNA for the CDR3 is TGTGCCAGCAGTTTATCGGGGCCTCCCGAGCAGTACTTC. This translates into CASSLSGPPEQYF.

The chain has TRBV2 and TRBJ2-5; 8 bases fit TRBD2. The CDR3 extends over 15 amino acids. Germline V gene lookup returns CDR1 SNHLY and CDR2 FYNNEI. With V trimmed by 2 bases and J by 1 base, 3 bases remained unmatched. In DNA form, the CDR3 reads TGTGCCAGCAGTGAACTAGCGGGCCCCCAAGAGACCCAGTACTTC. Amino acid sequence: CASSELAGPQETQYF.

V is TRBV19 and J is TRBJ2-1, with 9 bases that match TRBD2. CDR3 length: 17 amino acids. In germline, CDR1 is LNHDA, CDR2 SQIVND (reference sequence). V lost 5 bases and J lost 6; bases outside the gene matches: 14. The CDR3 spells CASSSHRGTSIRNEQFF. CDR3 sequence (DNA): TGTGCCAGTAGTTCCCATCGCGGGACTAGCATCCGCAATGAGCAGTTCTTC.

The J gene is TRBJ1-1, the V gene TRBV7-8; 8 bases are shared with TRBD1. J lost 1 base, V lost 5 bases, and 6 bases had no gene match. The V gene's germline CDR1 is SGHVS and CDR2 FQNEAQ. The CDR3 has 15 amino acids. CDR3 sequence (DNA): TGTGCCAGCAGCATACGCAGGGGGCCGAACACTGAAGCTTTCTTT. As protein: CASSIRRGPNTEAFF.